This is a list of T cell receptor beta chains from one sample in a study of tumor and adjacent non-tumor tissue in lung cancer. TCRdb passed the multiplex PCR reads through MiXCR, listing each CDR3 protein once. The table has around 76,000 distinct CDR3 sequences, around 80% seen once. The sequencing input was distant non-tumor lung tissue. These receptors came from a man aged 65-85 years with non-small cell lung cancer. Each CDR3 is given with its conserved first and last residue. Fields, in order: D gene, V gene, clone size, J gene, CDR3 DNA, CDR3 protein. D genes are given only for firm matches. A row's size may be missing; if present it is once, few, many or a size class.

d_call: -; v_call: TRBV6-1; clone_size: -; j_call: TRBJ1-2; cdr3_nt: TGTGCCAGCAGTGAAGGCGGGACGGGCGGCTATTGCTACACCTTC; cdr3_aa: CASSEGGTGGYCYTF
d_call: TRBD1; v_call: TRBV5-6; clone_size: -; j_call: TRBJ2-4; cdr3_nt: TGTGCCAGCAACACTACCGGGACAGGGGTCGTTGGAAACATCCAGTACTTC; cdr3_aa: CASNTTGTGVVGNIQYF
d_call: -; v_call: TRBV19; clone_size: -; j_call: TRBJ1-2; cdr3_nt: TGTGCCAGTATCGACTCCTGGGGTGGCTACACCTTC; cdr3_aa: CASIDSWGGYTF
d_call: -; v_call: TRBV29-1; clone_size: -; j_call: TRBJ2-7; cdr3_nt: TGCAGCGTTGAGAGGGCGGGACCGACCTACGAGCATCACTTC; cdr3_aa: CSVERAGPTYEHHF
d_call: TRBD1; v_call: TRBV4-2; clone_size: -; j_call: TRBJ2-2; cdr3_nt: TGTGCCAGCAGCCAGGCGGACAGGGGTGACACCGGTGTGCTTTTTTTT; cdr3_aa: CASSQADRGDTGVLFF
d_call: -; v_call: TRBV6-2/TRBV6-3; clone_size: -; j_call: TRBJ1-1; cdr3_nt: TGTGCCAGCAGTTCGATCGGAGGGGCTACTGAAGCTTTCTTT; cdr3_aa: CASSSIGGATEAFF
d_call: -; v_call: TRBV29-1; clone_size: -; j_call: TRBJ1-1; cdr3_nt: TGCAGCCTTGTGGCTGAGAGACCTGAAGCTTTCTTT; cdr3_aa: CSLVAERPEAFF
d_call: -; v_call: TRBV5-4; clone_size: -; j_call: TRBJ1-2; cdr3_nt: TGTGCCAGCAGCTTGTATACCTTTGGCTGCACCTTC; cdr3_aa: CASSLYTFGCTF
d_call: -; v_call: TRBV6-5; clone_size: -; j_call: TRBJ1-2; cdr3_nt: TGTGCCAGCAGTAGTGGGCAGGGGATTAGAGGCTACACCTTC; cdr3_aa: CASSSGQGIRGYTF
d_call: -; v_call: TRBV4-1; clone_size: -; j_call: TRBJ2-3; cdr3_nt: TGCGCCAGCAGCCAAGAGCCCACGACAGATACGCAGTATTTT; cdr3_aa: CASSQEPTTDTQYF
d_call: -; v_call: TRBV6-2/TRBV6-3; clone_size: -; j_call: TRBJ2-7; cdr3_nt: TGTGCCAGCAATTCTAAGACAGTGTTTAATTACGGGCAATACTTC; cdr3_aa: CASNSKTVFNYGQYF
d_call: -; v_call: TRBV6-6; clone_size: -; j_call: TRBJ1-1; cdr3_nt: TGTGCCAGCACTTACACGGGGGGCGCGGGAGGTGAAGCTTTCTTT; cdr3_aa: CASTYTGGAGGEAFF
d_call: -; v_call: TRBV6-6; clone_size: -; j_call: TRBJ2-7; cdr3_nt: TGTGCCAGCAGTTATGGGTATGGACAGTACCGCAATTACAAGCAGTATTTC; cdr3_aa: CASSYGYGQYRNYKQYF
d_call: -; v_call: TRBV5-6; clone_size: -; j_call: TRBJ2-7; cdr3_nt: TGTGCAGGCACCTGGGGACCGAGCTCCTACGATCAGTACTTC; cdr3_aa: CAGTWGPSSYDQYF
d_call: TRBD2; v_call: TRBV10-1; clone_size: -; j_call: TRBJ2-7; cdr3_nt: TGCGCCAGCAGCAAGGGGACTAGGGGCTCCGAGCAGTACTTC; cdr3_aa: CASSKGTRGSEQYF
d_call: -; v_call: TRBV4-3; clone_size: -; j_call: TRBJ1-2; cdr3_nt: TGCGCCAGCAGCCAAGGGATAGGGGATGGCTACACCTTC; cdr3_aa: CASSQGIGDGYTF
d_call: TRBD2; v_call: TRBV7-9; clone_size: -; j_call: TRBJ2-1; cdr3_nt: TGTGCCAGCAGCTCTAGCGGGAGCTACAATGAGCAGTTCTTC; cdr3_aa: CASSSSGSYNEQFF
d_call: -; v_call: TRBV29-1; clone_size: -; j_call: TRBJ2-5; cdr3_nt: TGCAGGGCCAAGCCCTACCTCCTGACAGGTCAAGAGATCCAGTACTTC; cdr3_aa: CRAKPYLLTGQEIQYF
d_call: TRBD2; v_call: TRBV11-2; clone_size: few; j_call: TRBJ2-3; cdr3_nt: TGTGCCAGTAGTCCTATACTAGCGGGGGGGCATCGAGATACGCAGTATTTT; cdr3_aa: CASSPILAGGHRDTQYF
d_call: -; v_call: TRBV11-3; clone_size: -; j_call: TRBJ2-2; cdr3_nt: TGTGCCAACAACTTAAATCCGGCAATCACCGGGGAGCTGTTTTTT; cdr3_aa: CANNLNPAITGELFF
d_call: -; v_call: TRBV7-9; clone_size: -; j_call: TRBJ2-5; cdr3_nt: TGCGACAGCAGGCCAGGGGAGGAAGAGACCCAGTATTTC; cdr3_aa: CDSRPGEEETQYF
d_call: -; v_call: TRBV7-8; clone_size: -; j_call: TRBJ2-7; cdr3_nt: TGTGCCAGCTCACGGGGGTCTGCCTACGAGCAGTACTTC; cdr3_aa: CASSRGSAYEQYF
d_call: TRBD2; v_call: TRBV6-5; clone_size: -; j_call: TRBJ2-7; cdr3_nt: TGTGTCGTCGGAAGGAGACTAGCAGGTTCTTACGAGCAATACTTC; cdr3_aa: CVVGRRLAGSYEQYF
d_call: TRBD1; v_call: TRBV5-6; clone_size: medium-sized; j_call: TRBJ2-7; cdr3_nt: TGTGCCAGCAGCTACGGACAGGGGACCTACGAGCAGTACTTC; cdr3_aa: CASSYGQGTYEQYF
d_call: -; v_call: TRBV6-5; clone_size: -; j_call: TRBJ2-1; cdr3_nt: TGTGCCAGCAGTTACTCGTTCACGCTTCAATCCGGTGAGCAGCTCTTC; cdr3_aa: CASSYSFTLQSGEQLF
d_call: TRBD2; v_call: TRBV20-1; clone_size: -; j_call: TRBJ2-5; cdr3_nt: TGCAGTGTTAGTATCGGGAGCGGGGAGGAGACCCAGTACTTC; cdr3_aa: CSVSIGSGEETQYF
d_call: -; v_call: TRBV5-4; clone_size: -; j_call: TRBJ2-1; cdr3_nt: TGTGTCAACAGAAGCGGACGCTGCTCCTACAATGAGCAGTTCTTC; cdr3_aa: CVNRSGRCSYNEQFF
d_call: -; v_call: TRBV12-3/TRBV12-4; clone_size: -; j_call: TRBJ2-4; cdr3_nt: TGTGCCAGCAGCCAACAGCGGCTAGCCAAAAACTTTCAATACTTC; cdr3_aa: CASSQQRLAKNFQYF
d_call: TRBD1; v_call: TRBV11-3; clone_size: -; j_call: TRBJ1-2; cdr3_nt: TGTGCCAGCAGCTTCACGACAGGGGCGGGTGGCTACACCTTC; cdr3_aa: CASSFTTGAGGYTF
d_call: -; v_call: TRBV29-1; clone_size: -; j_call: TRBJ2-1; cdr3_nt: TGCAGCGTTGAAGATTTCGAGGTGTATAATGAGCAGTTCTTC; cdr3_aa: CSVEDFEVYNEQFF
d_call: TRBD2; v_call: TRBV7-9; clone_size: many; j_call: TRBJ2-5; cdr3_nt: TGTGCCAGCGGGCGGACTAGCGGAATACAAGAGACCCAGTACTTC; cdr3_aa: CASGRTSGIQETQYF
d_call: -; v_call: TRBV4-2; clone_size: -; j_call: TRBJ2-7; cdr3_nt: TGTGCCCGCAGCCAAGGGTCGGGGGGCGCATCCTTCGAGCAGTACTTC; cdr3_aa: CARSQGSGGASFEQYF
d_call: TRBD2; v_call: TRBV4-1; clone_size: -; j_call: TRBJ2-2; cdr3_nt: TGCGCCGGCAGAGCAAGAGGGTCTAGCGGGGGGCCGCGGGGATTCGGGAAGCTGTTTTTT; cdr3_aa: CAGRARGSSGGPRGFGKLFF
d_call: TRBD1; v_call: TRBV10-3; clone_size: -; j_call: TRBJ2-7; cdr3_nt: TGTGCCTTCAGTAAGAGGGACAGCTCCTATGAGCAGTACTTC; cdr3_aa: CAFSKRDSSYEQYF
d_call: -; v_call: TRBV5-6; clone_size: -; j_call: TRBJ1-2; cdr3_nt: TGTGCCAGCAACTTGGAGGTCCAGGGAAGTGTCTACACCTTC; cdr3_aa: CASNLEVQGSVYTF
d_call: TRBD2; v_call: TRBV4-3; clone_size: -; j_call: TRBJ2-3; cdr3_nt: TGCGCCGGCAGCCAAGATGGGCCGAGCGGGAGAACAGATACACAGTACTTT; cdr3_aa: CAGSQDGPSGRTDTQYF
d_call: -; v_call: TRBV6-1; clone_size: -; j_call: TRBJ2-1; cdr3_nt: TGTCCCAACAGTGAAGTTGGGGTGGAGGTTTACAATGAGCAGTTCTTC; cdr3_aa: CPNSEVGVEVYNEQFF
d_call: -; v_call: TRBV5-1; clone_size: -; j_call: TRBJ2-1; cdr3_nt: TGCGCCAGCAGCTTGGGGGCTAAAGAAAATGAGCAGTTCTTC; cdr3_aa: CASSLGAKENEQFF
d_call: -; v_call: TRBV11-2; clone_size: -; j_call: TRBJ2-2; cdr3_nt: TGTGTCAGCAGCTTCTACAGGGGGGGTTTGAACGCCGGGGAGCGGTTTTTT; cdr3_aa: CVSSFYRGGLNAGERFF
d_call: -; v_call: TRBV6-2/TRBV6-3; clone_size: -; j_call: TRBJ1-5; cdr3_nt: TGTGCAAGCAGTTACTCGTTTGGGGGTACAAGAGCGAACAATCAGCCCCAGCATTTT; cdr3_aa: CASSYSFGGTRANNQPQHF
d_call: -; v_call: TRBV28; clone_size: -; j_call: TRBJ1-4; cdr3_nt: TGTGTCAGTAGTCCCTGGTCCCTAACTAATGAAAAACTGTTTTTT; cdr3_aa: CVSSPWSLTNEKLFF
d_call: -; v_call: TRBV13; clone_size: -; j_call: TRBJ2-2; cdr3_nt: TGTGCCAGCAGCAGAGGTCCCGCGGAGTTGTTTTTT; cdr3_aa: CASSRGPAELFF
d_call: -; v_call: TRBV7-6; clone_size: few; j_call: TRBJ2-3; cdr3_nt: TGTGCCAGCAGCTCCCAGGTTACAGATACGCAGTATTTT; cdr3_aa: CASSSQVTDTQYF
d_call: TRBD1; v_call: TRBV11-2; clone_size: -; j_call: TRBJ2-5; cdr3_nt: TGTGCCAACAACCCGGGGACAGTTGGGCAAGTGACCCAGTACTTC; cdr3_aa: CANNPGTVGQVTQYF
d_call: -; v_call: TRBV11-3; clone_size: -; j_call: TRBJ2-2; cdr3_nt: TGTGCCTGCAACTTAAGCGCCGGGGAGCTGTTTTTT; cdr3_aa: CACNLSAGELFF
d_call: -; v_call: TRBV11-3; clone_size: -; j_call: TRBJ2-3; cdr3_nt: TGTGCTAGCAGCTTAACAGCGGTTAAGCAGTATTTT; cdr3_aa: CASSLTAVKQYF
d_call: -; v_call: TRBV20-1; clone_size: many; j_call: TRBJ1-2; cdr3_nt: TGCAGTGCTCCCCAGGGGAAACCCGTCTATGGCTACACCTTC; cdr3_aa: CSAPQGKPVYGYTF
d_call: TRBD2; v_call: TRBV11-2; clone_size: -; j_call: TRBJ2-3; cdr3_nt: TGTGCCAGCAGGTCTAGACTAGCGGGGGGACATAGAGATACGCGGTATTTT; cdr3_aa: CASRSRLAGGHRDTRYF
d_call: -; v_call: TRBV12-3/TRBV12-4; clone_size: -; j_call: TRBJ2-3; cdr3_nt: TGTGCTGGCAGTTTTCGCATAGGGAACATTGTGACAGATACGCAGTATTTT; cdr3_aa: CAGSFRIGNIVTDTQYF
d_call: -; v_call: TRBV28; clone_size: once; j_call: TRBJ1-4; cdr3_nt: TGTACCAGCAGTTTATGGTCAGATACTAATGAAAAACTGTTTTTT; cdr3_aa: CTSSLWSDTNEKLFF
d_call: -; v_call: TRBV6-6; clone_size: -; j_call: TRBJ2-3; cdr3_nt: TGTGCCAGCAGCCTACGTAGTGAAGCAGATACGCAGAATTTT; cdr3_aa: CASSLRSEADTQNF